These 22 T cell receptor beta chains share one sample of origin, sequenced in a study of blood T cell repertoires in COVID-19. Generated by immunoSEQ multiplex PCR, the TCRdb table keeps only in-frame clones and is missing some. Of 130,000 to 150,000 clones listed, 84% were seen once; the top ten hold approximately 9%. Sequenced sample: peripheral blood. Receptors were obtained from a woman of 80 years or more in a cohort sampled during active or convalescent COVID-19.

The chain employs TRBV3-1 (or the pseudogene TRBV3-2) and TRBJ2-5, with D possibly matching TRBD2 (6 bases). This CDR3 has 15 amino acids. Between the trimmed V and J ends, which lost 2 bases and 5 bases, there was a span of 15 bases. From germline, CDR1 is LGHDT and CDR2 YNNKEL (reference sequence). The CDR3: CASSQRVSGRETQYF. The CDR3 nucleotides read TGTGCCAGCAGCCAACGGGTCTCGGGGAGGGAGACCCAGTACTTC.

The V and J genes are TRBV4-2 and TRBJ2-4, with TRBD2 matching 9 bases. With 4 bases clipped from V and 16 bases from J, the junction kept 14 bases outside the gene matches. The CDR3 covers 14 residues. Germline V gives CDR1 LGHNA, CDR2 YNFKEQ. The CDR3 nucleotides read TGTGCCAGCAGCCCGAATAATCAGGGACTAGCCCGTTACTTC. Protein product: CASSPNNQGLARYF.

The chain uses TRBV30 and TRBJ1-2, with TRBD1 as a possible D gene (5 bases). The CDR3 is 11 amino acids. Germline CDR1 GTSNPN, CDR2 SVGIG (reference sequence). V lost 4 bases, J lost 7 bases, and 10 bases lay in between. CDR3 DNA sequence: TGTGCCTGGATTACCCAGGGTGGCTACACCTTC. Protein: CAWITQGGYTF.

The chain recombines TRBV19 with TRBJ2-1; no clear D. Trimming pared 7 bases from V and 3 bases from J, leaving 16 bases between. The CDR3 has 15 amino acids. CDR1 is LNHDA, CDR2 SQIVND, per germline (reference sequence). This CDR3 reads CASTPYSSVYNEQFF. The CDR3, as DNA: TGTGCCAGTACCCCGTACAGTTCTGTCTACAATGAGCAGTTCTTC.

V usage is TRBV7-8 and J usage is TRBJ1-2, with a weak D call TRBD1 (5 bases). Deletions cut 1 base from V and 7 bases from J, with 16 bases between. The CDR3 contains 15 residues. The germline CDR1 and CDR2 sequences are SGHVS and FQNEAQ. The DNA of the CDR3 is TGTGCCAGCAGCTTAGAAAGGGTTTTTAGGGGTGGCTACACCTTC. Its protein product is CASSLERVFRGGYTF. Together with reference TRBV7-8 and TRBJ1-2, the CDR3 gives the full variable domain: GAGVSQSPRYKVAKRGQDVALRCDPISGHVSLFWYQQALGQGPEFLTYFQNEAQLDKSGLPSDRFFAERPEGSVSTLKIQRTQQEDSAVYLCASSLERVFRGGYTFGSGTRLTVV.

In this sample, this clone turned up a few times. V usage is TRBV7-6 and J usage is TRBJ2-3; D not resolved. The V end lost 4 bases, the J end lost 4 bases, and 12 bases lay between the germline ends. Germline values: CDR1 SGHVS, CDR2 FNYEAQ. This CDR3 is 14 amino acids long. CDR3 in DNA: TGTGCCAGCAGCTCCTCCTCGGGTGCAGATACGCAGTATTTT. Amino acids: CASSSSSGADTQYF.

The CDR3 here is CASSPQGQPANYGYTF. CDR3 in DNA: TGTGCCAGCAGTCCACAAGGACAGCCAGCTAACTATGGCTACACCTTC. The chain uses TRBV28 and TRBJ1-2; the D gene is possibly TRBD1 (6 bases). In germline, CDR1 is MDHEN, CDR2 SYDVKM. Trimming removed 5 bases from V and 0 bases from J, with 16 bases in between. This CDR3 region has 16 residues.

A single count supports this clone. In nucleotides, the CDR3 is TGTGCCAGCAGGGATACAGGGTGGGCCACTGAAGCTTTCTTT. Encoded protein: CASRDTGWATEAFF. The chain couples TRBV25-1 to TRBJ1-1, with TRBD1 as a possible D gene (6 bases). The CDR3 is 14 amino acids. V gave up 6 bases and J gave up 4 bases, with 15 bases separating them. Germline V gene sequence: CDR1 MGHDK, CDR2 SYGVNS. Variable domain in full (rest from reference TRBV25-1 and TRBJ1-1): EADIYQTPRYLVIGTGKKITLECSQTMGHDKMYWYQQDPGMELHLIHYSYGVNSTEKGDLSSESTVSRIRTEHFPLTLESARPSHTSQYLCASRDTGWATEAFFGQGTRLTVV.

V gene TRBV9 combines with J gene TRBJ2-3; perhaps TRBD2 as D (6 bases). V was cut by 3 bases and J by 2 bases, with 22 bases left in between. The CDR3 has 18 residues. Looked up from germline, CDR1 is SGDLS and CDR2 is YYNGEE. The CDR3 loop is CASSASTKRGEPTDTQYF. The DNA of the CDR3 is TGTGCCAGCAGCGCAAGTACCAAACGCGGGGAACCCACAGATACGCAGTATTTT.

This clone came up a few times. The V gene is TRBV18, the J gene TRBJ1-1; D may be TRBD1 (6 bases). Trimming left V 7 bases short and J 0 bases short, with 15 bases between. CDR3 size: 15 residues. In germline, CDR1 is KGHSH, CDR2 LQKENI. The CDR3 nucleotides read TGTGCCAGCTTACACGGGACAAACATGAACACTGAAGCTTTCTTT. Translated: CASLHGTNMNTEAFF. Using reference TRBV18 and TRBJ1-1 for the parts outside the CDR3, the full variable domain is NAGVMQNPRHLVRRRGQEARLRCSPMKGHSHVYWYRQLPEEGLKFMVYLQKENIIDESGMPKERFSAEFPKEGPSILRIQQVVRGDSAAYFCASLHGTNMNTEAFFGQGTRLTVV.

This rearrangement joins TRBV4-1 to TRBJ1-4; D remains ambiguous. V lost 1 base and J 5 bases, leaving 2 bases between the germline ends. CDR1 is MGHRA and CDR2 is YSYEKL in the germline V gene. This CDR3 has 12 residues. The CDR3 spells CASSQVNEKLFF. For the CDR3, the DNA is TGCGCCAGCAGCCAAGTAAATGAAAAACTGTTTTTT.

This chain connects TRBV5-5 to TRBJ2-5, with 13 bases matching TRBD2. This CDR3 is built from 15 residues. Per germline, CDR1 SGHKS and CDR2 YYEKEE (reference sequence). The V and J ends lost 4 bases and 5 bases, in that order; junction bases with no gene match: 5. The CDR3 region is CASSPGLAGVETQYF. In DNA, the CDR3 is TGTGCCAGCAGCCCAGGACTAGCGGGGGTCGAGACCCAGTACTTC.

The chain couples TRBV7-9 to TRBJ1-1; 11 bases map to TRBD1. The CDR3 has 15 amino acids. The V gene's germline CDR1 is SEHNR and CDR2 FQNEAQ (reference sequence). V dropped 0 bases and J dropped 6; count of bases not matched to a gene: 3. The CDR3 spells CASSLAGTGGAEAFF. CDR3 DNA sequence: TGTGCCAGCAGCTTAGCCGGGACAGGGGGTGCTGAAGCTTTCTTT.

The genes are TRBV19 and TRBJ2-1; 9 nucleotides match TRBD1. The CDR3 has 14 residues. Germline V gives CDR1 LNHDA, CDR2 SQIVND (reference sequence). The junction had 5 bases not matched to a gene; V was cut back by 5 bases and J by 6 bases. For the CDR3, the DNA is TGTGCCAGTAGTTTGACAGGGGGAAGCAATGAGCAGTTCTTC. Its translation is CASSLTGGSNEQFF.

The V call is TRBV18, the J call TRBJ1-6; D is unclear. Trimming left V 5 bases short and J 7 bases short, with 9 bases between. The CDR3 consists of 13 residues. Germline assignment: CDR1 KGHSH and CDR2 LQKENI. CDR3 protein: CASSSTENSPLHF. CDR3 DNA: TGTGCCAGCTCATCTACAGAAAATTCACCCCTCCACTTT.

The V call is TRBV18, the J call TRBJ1-4; D unclear. The CDR3 loop spans 16 amino acids. V lost 4 bases and J lost 0, with 12 bases in between. Germline V CDR1 and CDR2: KGHSH, LQKENI. CDR3 nucleotides: TGTGCCAGCTCACGAAATCGAGGTTCAACTAATGAAAAACTGTTTTTT. It is translated as CASSRNRGSTNEKLFF.

The chain recombines TRBV5-1 with TRBJ1-4; 8 bases map to TRBD1. The germline V gene encodes CDR1 SGHRS and CDR2 YFSETQ. Trimming removed 4 bases from V and 7 bases from J; junction bases left unmatched: 9. The CDR3 totals 15 residues. CDR3: CASSLGDRGGEKLFF. The CDR3 coding sequence is TGCGCCAGCAGCCTGGGAGACAGGGGAGGTGAAAAACTGTTTTTT.

This clone was counted a few times. The rearrangement uses TRBV2 and TRBJ1-2, with D perhaps TRBD1 (6 bases). The CDR3 is 11 amino acids. Trimming removed 7 bases at V and 8 bases at J, with 11 bases between. The germline V gene has CDR1 SNHLY and CDR2 FYNNEI. CDR3 coding DNA: TGTGCCAGCACCCAAAGGGGGGGCTACACCTTC. It specifies CASTQRGGYTF.

This chain links TRBV19 with TRBJ1-5; D unclear. Trimming cost V 4 bases and J 2 bases, with 12 bases left between them. Looked up from germline, CDR1 is LNHDA and CDR2 is SQIVND (reference sequence). The CDR3 has 15 amino acids. CDR3 in DNA: TGTGCCAGTAGTACAACAGTCTTCGGCAATCAGCCCCAGCATTTT. It is translated as CASSTTVFGNQPQHF.

This sequence joins TRBV3-1 (or the pseudogene TRBV3-2) and TRBJ1-2; D is undetermined. Trimming pared 2 bases from V and 7 bases from J, leaving 11 bases between. There are 13 residues in the CDR3. In germline, CDR1 is LGHDT, CDR2 YNNKEL (reference sequence). CDR3 protein: CASSQRLEFGYTF. The DNA of the CDR3 is TGTGCCAGCAGCCAACGGTTGGAGTTTGGCTACACCTTC.

The V gene is TRBV7-6, the J gene TRBJ1-3, with D unclear. The germline V gene has CDR1 SGHVS and CDR2 FNYEAQ. The V end was cut by 0 bases, the J end by 2 bases, with 11 bases between. The CDR3 has 16 amino acids. The CDR3 reads CASSLALGGAGNTIYF. In nucleotides, the CDR3 is TGTGCCAGCAGCTTAGCGCTGGGCGGGGCTGGAAACACCATATATTTT.

The genes are TRBV5-4 and TRBJ1-1; weak D call: TRBD1 (5 bases). This CDR3 comprises 13 residues. Trimming cost V 6 bases and J 11 bases, with 20 bases left between them. Germline CDR1 is SGHNT and CDR2 is YYREEE (reference sequence). The CDR3 sequence is CASTRGGASLAFF. The CDR3 region has the DNA TGTGCCAGCACCCGGGGAGGGGCAAGTTTGGCTTTCTTT. Supplemented by reference TRBV5-4 and TRBJ1-1, the full variable domain reads ETGVTQSPTHLIKTRGQQVTLRCSSQSGHNTVSWYQQALGQGPQFIFQYYREEENGRGNFPPRFSGLQFPNYSSELNVNALELDDSALYLCASTRGGASLAFFGQGTRLTVV.